Following are 9 T cell receptor beta chains from one sample sequenced in a study of blood T cell repertoires in COVID-19. Sequencing was performed with immunoSEQ multiplex PCR; in TCRdb, only in-frame clones are kept and a portion is missing. The top ten clones hold approximately 4% of a sample with about 140,000 clones, 70% to 85% of them seen once. Source material: peripheral blood. These receptors came from a man in his 60s with acute or convalescent COVID-19.

In its sample, this clone was seen a few times. The chain combines TRBV6-6 with TRBJ1-4, with D maybe TRBD1 (5 bases). Trimming stripped 11 bases from V and 6 bases from J, with 16 bases between. The CDR3 runs 13 residues. CDR1 and CDR2 from the germline V gene are MNHNY and SVGAGI (reference sequence). The CDR3 DNA sequence: TGTGCCTCGTTCCAGGGTATTCATGAAAAACTGTTTTTT. This sequence encodes CASFQGIHEKLFF.

The CDR3 reads CASSRKTQAITYNEQFF. CDR3 nucleotides: TGTGCCAGCAGTAGAAAGACACAGGCTATTACCTACAATGAGCAGTTCTTC. J is TRBJ2-1 and V is TRBV27, with D possibly matching TRBD1 (5 bases). Trimming shortened V by 5 bases and J by 2 bases, and 19 bases separated the two germline ends. In germline, CDR1 is MNHEY, CDR2 SMNVEV (reference sequence). The CDR3 extends over 17 amino acids.

The J gene is TRBJ2-5, the V gene TRBV7-9, with a tentative D call TRBD1 (6 bases). Germline assignment: CDR1 SEHNR and CDR2 FQNEAQ (reference sequence). Trimming took 3 bases from V and 2 from J, leaving 10 bases between them. The length of the CDR3 is 14 residues. The CDR3 is CASSLSQGQETQYF. The CDR3 coding sequence is TGTGCCAGCAGCTTGTCACAGGGACAAGAGACCCAGTACTTC.

J is TRBJ1-6 and V is TRBV7-2; D is ambiguous. Between the trimmed V and J ends, which lost 0 bases and 10 bases, there was a span of 16 bases. This CDR3 region has 16 residues. From germline, CDR1 is SGHTA and CDR2 FQGNSA. CDR3 loop: CASSLATRAAQSPLHF. DNA for the CDR3: TGTGCCAGCAGCTTAGCGACGAGGGCCGCCCAGTCACCCCTCCACTTT.

The rearrangement uses TRBV6-2 or TRBV6-3 and TRBJ1-5; D unclear. The germline V gene encodes CDR1 MNHEY and CDR2 SVGEGT. The CDR3 loop spans 13 amino acids. V lost 2 bases to trimming and J lost 6 bases, with 8 bases between them. The CDR3 reads CASSYVEGQPQHF. The CDR3 DNA is TGTGCCAGCAGTTACGTAGAGGGTCAGCCCCAGCATTTT.

This clone has a single count. The genes are TRBV4-3 and TRBJ2-1, with a possible D match to TRBD2 (5 bases). With 0 bases removed from V and 0 bases from J, the gap between germline ends came to 6 bases. The CDR3 is 15 residues long. Germline-derived CDR1 and CDR2 are LGHNA and YSLEER. CDR3 region: CASSQEGSSYNEQFF. DNA of the CDR3: TGCGCCAGCAGCCAAGAAGGGAGCTCCTACAATGAGCAGTTCTTC.

This chain links TRBV28 with TRBJ2-2; perhaps TRBD1 as D (6 bases). CDR1 is MDHEN, CDR2 SYDVKM, per germline. The V end was cut by 6 bases, the J end by 1 base, with 9 bases between. This CDR3 has 14 amino acids. CDR3: CASRPRGNTGELFF. The CDR3, as DNA: TGTGCCAGCAGACCCAGGGGGAACACCGGGGAGCTGTTTTTT.

This rearrangement joins TRBV28 to TRBJ1-6; TRBD1 agrees at 7 bases. CDR3 length: 16 residues. The germline V gene has CDR1 MDHEN and CDR2 SYDVKM. V was pared by 6 bases and J by 2 bases, with 7 bases of the junction left unmatched. The CDR3 region is CASRLTDRAYNSPLHF. CDR3 in DNA: TGTGCCAGCAGACTGACCGACAGGGCCTATAATTCACCCCTCCACTTT.

The chain joins TRBV4-2 to TRBJ2-1; TRBD2 matches 11 bases. The CDR3 is made up of 16 amino acids. Germline assignment: CDR1 LGHNA and CDR2 YNFKEQ. V trimming: 0 bases; J trimming: 3 bases; junction bases outside the gene matches: 1. CDR3 coding DNA: TGTGCCAGCAGCCAAGACACTAGCGGGGGCTACAATGAGCAGTTCTTC. This sequence encodes CASSQDTSGGYNEQFF.